Listed below are T cell receptor beta chains from one sample, sequenced in a study of cytotoxic CD8 clonotypes in ibrutinib-treated CLL. Generated by immunoSEQ multiplex PCR, the TCRdb table keeps only in-frame clones and is missing some. The table lists about 68,000 clones, about 64% of them singletons, with around 5.7% in the top ten. This specimen was PBMCs, taken after 12 months of ibrutinib treatment. The receptors were sampled from a human donor with chronic lymphocytic leukemia. Both conserved end residues are part of each CDR3. The D gene is left open where the match is weak. Clone size is not always given. Where it is, it says once, few, many or a class for expanded clones.

>TRBV4-1|.|few|TRBJ2-7
TGCGCCAGCAGCCAAGAAGGACCGGGCTCCTACGAGCAGTACTTC
CASSQEGPGSYEQYF
>TRBV27|TRBD2|.|TRBJ2-1
TGTGCCAGCAGTTTTTGGGGCCTAGCGGGGGATGAGCAGTTCTTC
CASSFWGLAGDEQFF
>TRBV21-1|.|.|TRBJ1-1
TGTGCCAGCAGCAACCGATCCGCCTACACTGAAGCTTTCTTT
CASSNRSAYTEAFF
>TRBV9|.|.|TRBJ2-1
TGTGCCAGCAGCGTGGGTCCTAGCTGGGGTGAGCAGTTCTTC
CASSVGPSWGEQFF
>TRBV6-1|TRBD1|.|TRBJ2-7
TGTGCCAGCAGTTCGCCGGGACAGGGAGCCTACGAGCAGTACTTC
CASSSPGQGAYEQYF
>TRBV9|TRBD1|.|TRBJ2-3
TGTGCCAGCAGCACCCGGACAGGGGCGGAGGCAGATACGCAGTATTTT
CASSTRTGAEADTQYF
>TRBV9|.|.|TRBJ2-4
TGTGCCAGCTATTCCACACACGGAGAAAACATTCAGTACTTC
CASYSTHGENIQYF
>TRBV5-1|.|few|TRBJ2-7
TGCGCCAGCAGCCCGGTAGGGGAAGACGAGCAGTACTTC
CASSPVGEDEQYF
>TRBV25-1|.|few|TRBJ1-1
TGTGCCAGCAGTACCGGGATTATGAACACTGAAGCTTTCTTT
CASSTGIMNTEAFF
>TRBV5-4|TRBD2|few|TRBJ2-7
TGTGCCAGCAGCTTGGCGGGGGGGCCGTACGAGCAGTACTTC
CASSLAGGPYEQYF
>TRBV2|.|.|TRBJ2-1
TGTGCCAGCAGTCTTTCCCACAACAATGAGCAGTTCTTC
CASSLSHNNEQFF
>TRBV6-1|.|.|TRBJ1-5
TGTGCCAGCAGTGAAGCCCTGGGGCCCAATCAGCCCCAGCATTTT
CASSEALGPNQPQHF
>TRBV7-3|TRBD2|.|TRBJ2-2
TGTGCCAGCAGCTTAGCGGGGGGCTACACCGGGGAGCTGTTTTTT
CASSLAGGYTGELFF
>TRBV5-6|.|.|TRBJ1-5
TGTGCCAGCAGCCCCACGGGGCGCCAGCCCCAGCATTTT
CASSPTGRQPQHF
>TRBV7-6|.|.|TRBJ2-5
TGTGCCAGCAGACCGAGGGGGGGCGGCCAAGAGACCCAGTACTTC
CASRPRGGGQETQYF
>TRBV6-5|TRBD1|few|TRBJ1-2
TGTGCCAGCGGGGACAGGACCTATGGCTACACCTTC
CASGDRTYGYTF
>TRBV5-1|TRBD1|.|TRBJ1-2
TGCGCCAGCAGCTTGGTTGGGACAGGGGCGCATGGCTACACCTTC
CASSLVGTGAHGYTF
>TRBV10-3|.|few|TRBJ2-2
TGTGCCATCAGTGGAGATACCGGGGAGCTGTTTTTT
CAISGDTGELFF
>TRBV7-2|TRBD1|few|TRBJ2-3
TGTGCCAGCAGCTTAGACGACAGGGGTACAGATACGCAGTATTTT
CASSLDDRGTDTQYF
>TRBV6-1|.|.|TRBJ1-2
TGTGCCAGCAGTGAAGCTGGTCCTCGGGGCTACACCTTC
CASSEAGPRGYTF
>TRBV6-6|.|.|TRBJ2-1
TGTGCCAGCAGTTACGGGGGGAGTGAGCAGTTCTTC
CASSYGGSEQFF
>TRBV19|.|.|TRBJ1-2
TGTGCCAGTAGTCCTCCGGGCCACTATGGCTACACCTTC
CASSPPGHYGYTF
>TRBV28|.|.|TRBJ1-1
TGTGCCAGCAGTTTTTCCGACAGGAACACTGAAGCTTTCTTT
CASSFSDRNTEAFF
>TRBV2|.|.|TRBJ2-5
TGTGCCAGCAGTGGGGGCCCTGGGAGGGAGACCCAGTACTTC
CASSGGPGRETQYF
>TRBV7-2|.|.|TRBJ2-1
TGTGCCAGCAGCTTAGGGCTGGTTGAGCAGTTCTTC
CASSLGLVEQFF
>TRBV5-1|TRBD1|once|TRBJ1-2
TGCGCCAGCAGCTTGGGACAGGGGTCCAACTATGGCTACACCTTC
CASSLGQGSNYGYTF
>TRBV9|TRBD2|.|TRBJ2-1
TGTGCCAGCAGCCCTGGGAGCGGGGGGAGCTCCTACAATGAGCAGTTCTTC
CASSPGSGGSSYNEQFF